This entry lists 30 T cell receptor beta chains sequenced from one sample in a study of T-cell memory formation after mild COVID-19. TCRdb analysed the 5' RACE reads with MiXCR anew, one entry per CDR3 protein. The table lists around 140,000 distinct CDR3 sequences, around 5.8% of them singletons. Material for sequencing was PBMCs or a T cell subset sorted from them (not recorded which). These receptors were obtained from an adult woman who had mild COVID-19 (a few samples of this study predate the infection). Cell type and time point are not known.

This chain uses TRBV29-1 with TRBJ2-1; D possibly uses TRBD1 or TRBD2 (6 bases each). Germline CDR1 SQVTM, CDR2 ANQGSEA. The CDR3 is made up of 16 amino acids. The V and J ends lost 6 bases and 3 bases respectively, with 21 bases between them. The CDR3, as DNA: TGCAGCGTAGCAAGGGGGGACCAGATCCACTACAATGAGCAGTTCTTC. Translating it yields CSVARGDQIHYNEQFF.

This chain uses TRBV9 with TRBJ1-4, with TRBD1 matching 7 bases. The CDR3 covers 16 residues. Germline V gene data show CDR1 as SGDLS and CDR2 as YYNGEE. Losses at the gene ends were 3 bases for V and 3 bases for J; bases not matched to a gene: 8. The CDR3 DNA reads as TGTGCCAGCAGCGCCCGGGTCCAGGGGGCTAATGAAAAACTGTTTTTT. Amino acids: CASSARVQGANEKLFF.

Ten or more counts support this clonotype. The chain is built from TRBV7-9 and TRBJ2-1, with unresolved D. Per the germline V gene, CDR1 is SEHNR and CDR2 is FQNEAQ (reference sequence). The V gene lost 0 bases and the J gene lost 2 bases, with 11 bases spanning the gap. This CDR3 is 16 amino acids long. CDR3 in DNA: TGTGCCAGCAGCTTAGCATTGGCGTCAGCCTACAATGAGCAGTTCTTC. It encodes CASSLALASAYNEQFF.

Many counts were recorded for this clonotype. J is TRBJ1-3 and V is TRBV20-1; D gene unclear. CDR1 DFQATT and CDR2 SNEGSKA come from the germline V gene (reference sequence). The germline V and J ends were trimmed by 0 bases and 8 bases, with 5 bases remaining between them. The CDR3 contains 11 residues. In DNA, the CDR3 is TGCAGTGCTAGAGATCTATACACCATATATTTT. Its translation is CSARDLYTIYF.

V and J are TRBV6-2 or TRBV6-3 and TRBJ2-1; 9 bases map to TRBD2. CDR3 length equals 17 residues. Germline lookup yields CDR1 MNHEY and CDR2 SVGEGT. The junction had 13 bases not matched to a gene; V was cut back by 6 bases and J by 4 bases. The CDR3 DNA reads TGTGCCAGCAGCTCAACTCCCCTTAGCGGGAGATACAATGAGCAGTTCTTC. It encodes CASSSTPLSGRYNEQFF.

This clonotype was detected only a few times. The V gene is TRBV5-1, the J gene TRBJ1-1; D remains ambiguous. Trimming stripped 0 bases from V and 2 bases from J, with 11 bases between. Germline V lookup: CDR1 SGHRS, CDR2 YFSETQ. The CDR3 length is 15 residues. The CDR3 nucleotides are TGCGCCAGCAGCTTGGCCGGCGGCGGTAACACTGAAGCTTTCTTT. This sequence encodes CASSLAGGGNTEAFF.

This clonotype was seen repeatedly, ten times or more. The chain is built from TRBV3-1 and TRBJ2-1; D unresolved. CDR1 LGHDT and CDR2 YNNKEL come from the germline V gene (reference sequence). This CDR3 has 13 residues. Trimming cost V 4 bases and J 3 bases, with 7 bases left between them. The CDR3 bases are TGTGCCAGCAGCCTGACCAGCTACAATGAGCAGTTCTTC. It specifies CASSLTSYNEQFF.

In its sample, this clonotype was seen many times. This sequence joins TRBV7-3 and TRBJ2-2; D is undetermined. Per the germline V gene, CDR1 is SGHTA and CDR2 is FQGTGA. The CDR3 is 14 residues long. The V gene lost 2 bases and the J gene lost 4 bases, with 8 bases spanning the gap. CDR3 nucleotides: TGTGCCAGCAGCTTAGTAACTTCCACCGGGGAGCTGTTTTTT. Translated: CASSLVTSTGELFF.

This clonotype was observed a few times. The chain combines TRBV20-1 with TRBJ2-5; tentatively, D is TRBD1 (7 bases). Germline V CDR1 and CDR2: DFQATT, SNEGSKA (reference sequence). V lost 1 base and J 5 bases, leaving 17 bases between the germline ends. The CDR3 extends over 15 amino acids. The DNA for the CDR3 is TGCAGTGCTAGAGGGGGGACGACAGGGAGGGAGACCCAGTACTTC. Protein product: CSARGGTTGRETQYF.

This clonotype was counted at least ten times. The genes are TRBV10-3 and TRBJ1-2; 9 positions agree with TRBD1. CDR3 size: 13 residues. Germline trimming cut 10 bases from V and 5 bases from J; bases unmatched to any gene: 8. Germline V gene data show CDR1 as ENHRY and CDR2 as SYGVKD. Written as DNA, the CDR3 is TGTGCCACCACGGGACAGGGATCTTATGGCTACACCTTC. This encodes CATTGQGSYGYTF.

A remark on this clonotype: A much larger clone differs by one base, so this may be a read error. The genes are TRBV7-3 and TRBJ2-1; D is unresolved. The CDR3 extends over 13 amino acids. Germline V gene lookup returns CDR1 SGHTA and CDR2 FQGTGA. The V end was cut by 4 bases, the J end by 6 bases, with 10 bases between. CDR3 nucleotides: TGTGCCAGCAGCTCGGAGAGTATCAATGAGCAGTTCTTC. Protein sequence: CASSSESINEQFF.

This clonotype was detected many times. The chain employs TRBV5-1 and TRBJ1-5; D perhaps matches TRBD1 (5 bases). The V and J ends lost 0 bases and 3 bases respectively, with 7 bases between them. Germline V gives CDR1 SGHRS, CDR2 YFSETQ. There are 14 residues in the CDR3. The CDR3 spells CASSLAGNNQPQHF. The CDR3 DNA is TGCGCCAGCAGCTTGGCAGGGAACAATCAGCCCCAGCATTTT.

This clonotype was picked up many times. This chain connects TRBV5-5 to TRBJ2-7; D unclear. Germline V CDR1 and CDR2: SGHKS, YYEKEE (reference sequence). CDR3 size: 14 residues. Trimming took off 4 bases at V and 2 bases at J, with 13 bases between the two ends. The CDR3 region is CASSRPWGTYEQYF. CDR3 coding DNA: TGTGCCAGCAGCCGCCCCTGGGGTACCTACGAGCAGTACTTC. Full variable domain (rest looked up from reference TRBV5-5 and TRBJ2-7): DAGVTQSPTHLIKTRGQQVTLRCSPISGHKSVSWYQQVLGQGPQFIFQYYEKEERGRGNFPDRFSARQFPNYSSELNVNALLLGDSALYLCASSRPWGTYEQYFGPGTRLTVT.

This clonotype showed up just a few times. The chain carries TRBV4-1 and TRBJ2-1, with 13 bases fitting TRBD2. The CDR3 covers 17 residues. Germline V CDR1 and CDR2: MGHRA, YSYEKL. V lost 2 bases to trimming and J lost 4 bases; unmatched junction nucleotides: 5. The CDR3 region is CASSQLTSGGQYNEQFF. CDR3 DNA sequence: TGCGCCAGCAGCCAACTGACTAGCGGGGGGCAATACAATGAGCAGTTCTTC.

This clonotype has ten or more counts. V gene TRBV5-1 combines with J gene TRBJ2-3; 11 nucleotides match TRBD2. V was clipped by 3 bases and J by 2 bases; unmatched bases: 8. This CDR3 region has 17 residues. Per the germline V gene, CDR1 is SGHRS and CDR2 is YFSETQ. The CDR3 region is CASSSYSGGAVTDTQYF. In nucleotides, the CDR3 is TGCGCCAGCAGCTCCTATAGCGGGGGGGCCGTCACAGATACGCAGTATTTT.

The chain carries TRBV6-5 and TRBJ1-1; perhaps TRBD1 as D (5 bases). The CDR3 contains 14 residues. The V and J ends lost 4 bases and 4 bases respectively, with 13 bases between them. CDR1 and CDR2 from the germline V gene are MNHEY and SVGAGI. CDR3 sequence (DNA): TGTGCCAGCAGTTCCACGGGCAGGGCCACTGAAGCTTTCTTT. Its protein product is CASSSTGRATEAFF.

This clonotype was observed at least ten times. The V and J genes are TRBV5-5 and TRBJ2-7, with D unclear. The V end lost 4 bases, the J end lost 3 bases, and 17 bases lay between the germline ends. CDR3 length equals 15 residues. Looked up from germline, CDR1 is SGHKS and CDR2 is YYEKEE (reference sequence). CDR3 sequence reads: CASSPGTLRLYEQYF. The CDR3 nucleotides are TGTGCCAGCAGCCCCGGCACACTCCGTCTCTACGAGCAGTACTTC.

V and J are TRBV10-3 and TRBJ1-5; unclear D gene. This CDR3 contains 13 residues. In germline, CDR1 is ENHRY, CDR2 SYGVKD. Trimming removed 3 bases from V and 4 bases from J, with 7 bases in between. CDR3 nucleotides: TGTGCCATCAGTGACAGTACAAATCAGCCCCAGCATTTT. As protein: CAISDSTNQPQHF.

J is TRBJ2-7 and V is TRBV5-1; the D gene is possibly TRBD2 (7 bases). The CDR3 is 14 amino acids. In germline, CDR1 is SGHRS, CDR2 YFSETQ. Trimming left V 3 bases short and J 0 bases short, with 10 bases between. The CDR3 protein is CASSWGGNSYEQYF. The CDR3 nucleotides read TGCGCCAGCAGCTGGGGGGGCAACTCCTACGAGCAGTACTTC.

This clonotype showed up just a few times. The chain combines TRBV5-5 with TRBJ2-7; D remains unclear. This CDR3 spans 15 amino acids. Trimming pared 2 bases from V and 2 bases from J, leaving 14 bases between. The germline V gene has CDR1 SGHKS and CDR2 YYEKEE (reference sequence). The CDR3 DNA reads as TGTGCCAGCAGCTTCCTCGGGCTGTCAGCCTACGAGCAGTACTTC. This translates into CASSFLGLSAYEQYF.

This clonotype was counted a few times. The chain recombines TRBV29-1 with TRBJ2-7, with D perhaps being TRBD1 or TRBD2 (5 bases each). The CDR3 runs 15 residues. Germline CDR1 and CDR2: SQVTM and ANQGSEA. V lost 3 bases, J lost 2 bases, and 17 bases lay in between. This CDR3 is CSVEDTGTSPYEQYF. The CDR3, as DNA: TGCAGCGTTGAGGATACCGGGACCTCTCCCTACGAGCAGTACTTC.

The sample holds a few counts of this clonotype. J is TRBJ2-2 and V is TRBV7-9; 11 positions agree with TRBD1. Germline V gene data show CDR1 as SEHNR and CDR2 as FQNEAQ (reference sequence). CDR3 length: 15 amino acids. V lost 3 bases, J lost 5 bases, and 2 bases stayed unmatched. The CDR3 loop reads CASSFRDRGTGELFF. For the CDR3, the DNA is TGTGCCAGCAGCTTCCGGGACAGGGGGACCGGGGAGCTGTTTTTT.

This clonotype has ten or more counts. The CDR3 region is CSVEGTERYGYTF. The CDR3 DNA reads as TGCAGCGTTGAAGGGACAGAGCGCTATGGCTACACCTTC. V usage is TRBV29-1 and J usage is TRBJ1-2, with D perhaps matching TRBD1 (6 bases). The CDR3 has 13 amino acids. Trimming removed 1 base from V and 4 bases from J, with 10 bases in between. CDR1 and CDR2 (germline): SQVTM, ANQGSEA.

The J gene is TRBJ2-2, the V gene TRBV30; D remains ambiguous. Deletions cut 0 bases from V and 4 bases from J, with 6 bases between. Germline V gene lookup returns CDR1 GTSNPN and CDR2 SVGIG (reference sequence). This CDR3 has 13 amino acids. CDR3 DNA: TGTGCCTGGAGTGTTATACTCACCGGGGAGCTGTTTTTT. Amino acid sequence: CAWSVILTGELFF. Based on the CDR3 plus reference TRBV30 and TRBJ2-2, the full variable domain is SQTIHQWPATLVQPVGSPLSLECTVEGTSNPNLYWYRQAAGRGLQLLFYSVGIGQISSEVPQNLSASRPQDRQFILSSKKLLLSDSGFYLCAWSVILTGELFFGEGSRLTVL.

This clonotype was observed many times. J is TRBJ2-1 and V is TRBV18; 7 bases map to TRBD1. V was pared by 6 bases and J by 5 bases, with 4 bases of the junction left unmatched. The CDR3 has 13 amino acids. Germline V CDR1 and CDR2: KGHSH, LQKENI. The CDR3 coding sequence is TGTGCCAGCTCGCGAGACAGGGACAATGAGCAGTTCTTC. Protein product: CASSRDRDNEQFF.

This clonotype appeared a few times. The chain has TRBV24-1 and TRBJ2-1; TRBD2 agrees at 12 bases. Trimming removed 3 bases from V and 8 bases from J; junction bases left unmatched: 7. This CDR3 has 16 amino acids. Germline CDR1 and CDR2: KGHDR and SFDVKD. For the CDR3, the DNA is TGTGCCACCAGTGATCCGGGACTAGCGGGTCTACATGAGCAGTTCTTC. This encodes CATSDPGLAGLHEQFF.

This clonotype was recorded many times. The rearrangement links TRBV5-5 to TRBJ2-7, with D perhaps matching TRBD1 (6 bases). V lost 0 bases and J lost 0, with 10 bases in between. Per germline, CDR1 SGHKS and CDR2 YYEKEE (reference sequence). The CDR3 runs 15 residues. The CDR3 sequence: CASSLGGPLSYEQYF. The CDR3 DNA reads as TGTGCCAGCAGCTTGGGGGGGCCCCTCTCCTACGAGCAGTACTTC.

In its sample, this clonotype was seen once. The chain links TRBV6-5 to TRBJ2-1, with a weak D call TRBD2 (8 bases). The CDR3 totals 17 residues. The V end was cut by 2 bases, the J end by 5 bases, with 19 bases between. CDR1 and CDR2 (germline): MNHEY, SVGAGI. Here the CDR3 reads CASSYREGQLLDNEQFF. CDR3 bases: TGTGCCAGCAGTTACCGGGAGGGACAGTTGTTGGACAATGAGCAGTTCTTC.

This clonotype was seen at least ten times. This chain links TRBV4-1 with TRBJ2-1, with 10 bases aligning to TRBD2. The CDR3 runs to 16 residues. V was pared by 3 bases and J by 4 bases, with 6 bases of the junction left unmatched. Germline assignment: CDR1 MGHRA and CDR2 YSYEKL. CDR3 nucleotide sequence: TGCGCCAGCAGCCAGGGTAGCGGGGGGAAATACAATGAGCAGTTCTTC. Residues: CASSQGSGGKYNEQFF.

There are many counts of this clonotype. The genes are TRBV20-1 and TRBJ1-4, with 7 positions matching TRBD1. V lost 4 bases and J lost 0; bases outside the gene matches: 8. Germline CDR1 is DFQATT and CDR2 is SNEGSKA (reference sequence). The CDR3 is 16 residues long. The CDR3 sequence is CSAMQTGLATNEKLFF. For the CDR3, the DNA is TGCAGTGCTATGCAGACAGGGCTCGCAACTAATGAAAAACTGTTTTTT.